This T cell receptor beta chain was captured by sequencing in a study of cytomegalovirus exposure and HLA in healthy donors. For the study at large: In an early release, HLA-typed donors contributed about 80 million unique TCR sequences.

With V trimmed by 1 base and J by 6 bases, 2 bases remained unmatched. The CDR3 has 13 amino acids. Germline-derived CDR1 and CDR2 are SEHNR and FQNEAQ (reference sequence). In this sample, this clone turned up a few times. What it recognizes is unknown. Healthy bone marrow donors supplied every sample. PCR employed 60 Vbeta and 13 Jbeta primers. Assay used: immunoSEQ multiplex PCR; TCRdb lists only in-frame clones, some missing. The sample holds around 120,000 clones; around a tenth are singletons and the top ten take about 3%. Study-wide results and caveats: Earlier findings revealed that most TCR beta V segments proved productive either about 87% or about 30% of the time.

Specimen: PBMCs. The receptor was derived from a young man in good health and CMV-seronegative. The chain employs TRBV7-9 and TRBJ1-2, with TRBD1 matching over 7 bases. This chain's CDR3 is CASSLGGGDGYTF. CDR3 nucleotide sequence: TGTGCCAGCAGCTTAGGAGGGGGCGATGGCTACACCTTC.